The rows below give T cell receptor beta chains drawn from one sample of a study of T cells in localized non-small cell lung cancer. Sequenced by immunoSEQ multiplex PCR; TCRdb stores in-frame clones only, minus some. The sample consists of about 1,500 clones, 25% to 30% of them appearing once. The sample was normal lung tissue next to the tumor, taken before any cancer treatment. The receptors come from a man aged 40 to 70 with stage III squamous cell lung carcinoma. Each CDR3 is given with its conserved first and last residue. The D gene is left open where the match is weak. Size values are once, few and many counts, or a class for expanded clones, and some rows have none.

clone_size	d_call	v_call	j_call	cdr3_nt	cdr3_aa
few	NA	TRBV9	TRBJ1-4	TGTGCCAGCAGCGTAGGTACAAGTGAAAAACTGTTTTTT	CASSVGTSEKLFF
few	TRBD1	TRBV30	TRBJ1-5	TGTGCCTGGAGTGTACTTGGGGGAGGGGGCCCTACAGGCAATCAGCCCCAGCATTTT	CAWSVLGGGGPTGNQPQHF
NA	TRBD1	TRBV11-3	TRBJ1-1	TGTGCCAGCAGCTTTTTGACAGGGCCGAACACTGAAGCTTTCTTT	CASSFLTGPNTEAFF
few	NA	TRBV6-8	TRBJ1-6	TGTGCCAGCAGTGGGTCAGGCCAGGGATCGTCACCCCTCCACTTT	CASSGSGQGSSPLHF
once	TRBD1	TRBV25-1	TRBJ1-1	TGTGCCAGCAGTGATACGGGACAGGGGGCTGTAACTGAAGCTTTCTTT	CASSDTGQGAVTEAFF
medium-sized	NA	TRBV6-8	TRBJ1-1	TGTGCCAGCAGTTACCGGGACAACACTGAAGCTTTCTTT	CASSYRDNTEAFF
large	TRBD1	TRBV19	TRBJ2-2	TGTGCCAGTAGTCTGAGTTGGCCGGGACAGGAGAACACCGGGGAGCTGTTTTTT	CASSLSWPGQENTGELFF
few	TRBD2	TRBV6-1	TRBJ2-7	TGTGCCAGCAGTGAAGGAGGGACTAGCGGGGGGGCGGATGGCGAGCAGTACTTC	CASSEGGTSGGADGEQYF
NA	NA	TRBV6-8	TRBJ1-3	TGTGCCAGCACCCCGGTCCTCTCTGGAAACACCATATATTTT	CASTPVLSGNTIYF
NA	NA	TRBV6-8	TRBJ2-6	TGTGCCAGCAGTGATGGAAACTCTGGGGCCAACGTCCTGACTTTC	CASSDGNSGANVLTF
few	NA	TRBV6-8	TRBJ2-7	TGTGCCAGCAGCGTGACTAGAGACTACGAGCAGTACTTC	CASSVTRDYEQYF
medium-sized	TRBD1	TRBV11-3	TRBJ2-7	TGTGCCAGCAGCATACCGGGACAGGGGGCGAGAGAGCAGTACTTC	CASSIPGQGAREQYF
NA	NA	TRBV6-8	TRBJ1-1	TGTGCCAGCAGTCCCTCCCGGACAGCAAACACTGAAGCTTTCTTT	CASSPSRTANTEAFF
few	NA	TRBV6-8	TRBJ2-2	TGTGCCAGCATCGAGACAAGCGTGGCCGGGGAGCTGTTTTTT	CASIETSVAGELFF
medium-sized	NA	TRBV11-3	TRBJ2-3	TGTGCCAGCAGCCCCGGCGGACCCCACACAGATACGCAGTATTTT	CASSPGGPHTDTQYF
few	TRBD2	TRBV23-1	TRBJ2-7	TGCGCCAGCAGCCAAGAATTCGGGGGGTCCTACGAGCAGTACTTC	CASSQEFGGSYEQYF
NA	NA	TRBV6-8	TRBJ1-1	TGTGCCAGCAGTGAGGGACGGGGAAACACTGAAGCTTTCTTT	CASSEGRGNTEAFF
few	TRBD2	TRBV11-3	TRBJ2-1	TGTGCCAGCAGCTTGGGTAGCGGGGGGCTGTACAATGAGCAGTTCTTC	CASSLGSGGLYNEQFF
hyperexpanded	NA	TRBV9	TRBJ2-7	TGTGCCAGCAGCGAGGAGGAGAGCTCCTACGAGCAGTACTTC	CASSEEESSYEQYF
few	TRBD1	TRBV9	TRBJ2-7	TGTGCCAGCAGCGTAGGGACAGGCCCGAACTACGAGCAGTACTTC	CASSVGTGPNYEQYF
NA	NA	TRBV18	TRBJ2-7	TGTGCCAGCTCAAAAACGAGAGGGGTTTACGAGCAGTACTTC	CASSKTRGVYEQYF
NA	TRBD2	TRBV14	TRBJ2-7	TGTGCCAGCAGCCACCCAAATGCCGGGACTAGCTCCTACGAGCAGTACTTC	CASSHPNAGTSSYEQYF
NA	NA	TRBV6-1	TRBJ2-7	TGTGCCAGCAGTGAAGGCCTGGGGAAAGAACACGAGCAGTACTTC	CASSEGLGKEHEQYF
NA	NA	TRBV19	TRBJ1-1	TGTGCCAGTATACGTGGACTCACTGAAGCTTTCTTT	CASIRGLTEAFF
NA	NA	TRBV19	TRBJ1-1	TGTGCAACCAACTCCAACGGGAACACTGAAGCTTTCTTT	CATNSNGNTEAFF
NA	NA	TRBV30	TRBJ2-7	TGTGCCTGGAGTAAGGACAGATACGAGCAGTACTTC	CAWSKDRYEQYF
few	NA	TRBV6-8	TRBJ1-5	TGTGCCAGCAGTCAACAGGGTGTGGGTCAGCCCCAGCATTTT	CASSQQGVGQPQHF
few	NA	TRBV14	TRBJ1-2	TGTGCCAGCAGCCAGGCGCGGGACACGTTCTATGGCTACACCTTC	CASSQARDTFYGYTF